The present TCR beta chain was sequenced within a study of blood T cell repertoires in COVID-19. Study as a whole: Sites across the United States, Italy and Spain contributed samples from acute and convalescent COVID-19. PBMCs, B-cell-depleted T cells, or T cells were the source of the cDNA or gDNA that made up the material.

The data were produced by immunoSEQ multiplex PCR, yet TCRdb's version contains in-frame clones alone and is incomplete. The profile shows about 290,000 clones, over 80% of them singletons. Germline V lookup: CDR1 SSHAT, CDR2 FNYEAQ (reference sequence). V was pared by 5 bases and J by 4 bases, with 14 bases between. This CDR3 contains 15 residues. This chain links TRBV7-7 with TRBJ2-2, with D maybe TRBD2 (5 bases). Sequencing input: peripheral blood. This receptor was obtained from a woman aged 45 to 65 with active or convalescent COVID-19. DNA for the CDR3: TGTGCCAGCAGCCCAAGACAAGAGGGCACCGGGGAGCTGTTTTTT. Protein product: CASSPRQEGTGELFF.